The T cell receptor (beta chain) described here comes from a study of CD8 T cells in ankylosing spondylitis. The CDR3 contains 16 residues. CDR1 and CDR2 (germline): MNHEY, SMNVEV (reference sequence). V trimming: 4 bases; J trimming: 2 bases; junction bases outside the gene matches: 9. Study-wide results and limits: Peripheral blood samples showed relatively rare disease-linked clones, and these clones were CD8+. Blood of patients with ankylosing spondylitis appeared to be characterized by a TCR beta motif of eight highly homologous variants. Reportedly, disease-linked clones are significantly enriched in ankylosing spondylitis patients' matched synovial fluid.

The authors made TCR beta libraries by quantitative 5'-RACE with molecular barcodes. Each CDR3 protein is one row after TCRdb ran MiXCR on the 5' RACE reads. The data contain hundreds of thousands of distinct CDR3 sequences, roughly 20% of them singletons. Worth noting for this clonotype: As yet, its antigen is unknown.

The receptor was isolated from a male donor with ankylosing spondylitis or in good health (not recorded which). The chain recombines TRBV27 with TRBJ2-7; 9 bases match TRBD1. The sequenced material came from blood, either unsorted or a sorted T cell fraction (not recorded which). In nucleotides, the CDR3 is TGTGCCAGCAGTTCCCCCTACAGGGGGCTAACCTACGAGCAGTACTTC. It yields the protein CASSSPYRGLTYEQYF.